The 14 T cell receptor beta chains given below trace back to one sample, sequenced in a study of T cell responses to AZD1222 COVID-19 vaccine. Profiling relied on immunoSEQ multiplex PCR, and the TCRdb table lists in-frame clones only, not all of them. The sample has some 96,000 clones, 88% seen once. Sample: peripheral blood, taken on day 0 of AZD1222 vaccination. Every receptor here comes from an adult in good health.

The chain couples TRBV7-6 to TRBJ2-2; possibly TRBD2 for D (6 bases). Per the germline V gene, CDR1 is SGHVS and CDR2 is FNYEAQ. Trimming removed 4 bases from V and 6 bases from J, with 15 bases in between. The CDR3 spans 15 residues. The DNA for the CDR3 is TGTGCCAGCAGCTGGGGGTGGAGGGGAGCCGGGGAGCTGTTTTTT. Translating gives CASSWGWRGAGELFF. Combining the CDR3 with reference TRBV7-6 and TRBJ2-2 gives the whole variable domain GAGVSQSPRYKVTKRGQDVALRCDPISGHVSLYWYRQALGQGPEFLTYFNYEAQQDKSGLPNDRFSAERPEGSISTLTIQRTEQRDSAMYRCASSWGWRGAGELFFGEGSRLTVL.

Here the CDR3 DNA reads TGTGCCAGCCACGGGGAGGGCCGCAACAATCAGCCCCAGCATTTT. It encodes CASHGEGRNNQPQHF. The chain links TRBV5-4 to TRBJ1-5, with D unresolved. The germline V and J ends were trimmed by 7 bases and 3 bases, with 17 bases remaining between them. The CDR3 is 15 residues long. Germline V lookup: CDR1 SGHNT, CDR2 YYREEE (reference sequence).

The chain couples TRBV18 to TRBJ2-7, with 10 positions matching TRBD2. This CDR3 has 16 residues. After removal of 1 base from V and 5 bases from J, the junction contained 8 bases not matched to a gene. Per the germline V gene, CDR1 is KGHSH and CDR2 is LQKENI. Here the CDR3 reads CASSPLDPAGGHEQYF. In nucleotides, the CDR3 is TGTGCCAGCTCACCACTGGACCCAGCGGGAGGGCACGAGCAGTACTTC.

The chain uses TRBV7-9 and TRBJ2-1; 8 positions match TRBD2. The V gene end was trimmed by 2 bases and the J gene end by 0 bases; junction bases not matched to a gene: 0. Per the germline V gene, CDR1 is SEHNR and CDR2 is FQNEAQ (reference sequence). The CDR3 contains 15 residues. The CDR3 sequence: CASSLSGSSYNEQFF. The CDR3 region has the DNA TGTGCCAGCAGCTTAAGCGGGAGCTCCTACAATGAGCAGTTCTTC.

This sequence joins TRBV7-2 and TRBJ2-6, with unresolved D. Germline CDR1 and CDR2: SGHTA and FQGNSA. This CDR3 has 16 amino acids. Trimming cost V 0 bases and J 7 bases, with 13 bases left between them. In nucleotides, the CDR3 is TGTGCCAGCAGCTTAGCCGTCGCGTCTTTAGCCAACGTCCTGACTTTC. Protein: CASSLAVASLANVLTF.

The genes are TRBV9 and TRBJ1-5; D is undetermined. Germline CDR1 is SGDLS and CDR2 is YYNGEE. V lost 4 bases and J lost 5, with 16 bases in between. CDR3 size: 15 residues. The CDR3 loop reads CASSPSERADQPQHF. For the CDR3, the DNA is TGTGCCAGCAGCCCCTCGGAGCGCGCGGATCAGCCCCAGCATTTT.

This chain links TRBV27 with TRBJ2-7; 7 positions agree with TRBD2. The germline V gene encodes CDR1 MNHEY and CDR2 SMNVEV (reference sequence). J was trimmed by 0 bases and V by 9 bases; bases with no gene match: 5. The CDR3 extends over 13 amino acids. CDR3 loop: CASRGGSSYEQYF. CDR3 nucleotides: TGTGCCAGTCGCGGCGGGAGCTCCTACGAGCAGTACTTC.

The chain combines TRBV28 with TRBJ1-1; 10 positions agree with TRBD1. V shed 5 bases, J shed 7 bases, and the junction held 7 bases outside the gene matches. Germline CDR1 reads MDHEN; CDR2 reads SYDVKM. This CDR3 is built from 14 residues. CDR3 nucleotide sequence: TGTGCCAGCAGTCAGGGACAGGGGTCCCGTGAAGCTTTCTTT. It codes for CASSQGQGSREAFF.

V is TRBV6-5 and J is TRBJ2-7; D gene unclear. Germline V gene data show CDR1 as MNHEY and CDR2 as SVGAGI. Trimming shortened V by 2 bases and J by 4 bases, and 12 bases separated the two germline ends. The CDR3 is made up of 14 amino acids. The DNA for the CDR3 is TGTGCCAGCAGTTACGAAGGGAAGGTGTACGAGCAGTACTTC. Amino acids: CASSYEGKVYEQYF.

In DNA, the CDR3 is TGTGCCAGCAGCTTAGATCAGGGACTCCACAAGCAGTACTTC. It is translated as CASSLDQGLHKQYF. This chain joins TRBV11-2 and TRBJ2-7, with D possibly being TRBD2 (6 bases). The ends were cut back, 0 bases at V and 8 bases at J, with 14 bases in the middle. Germline V CDR1 and CDR2: SGHAT, FQNNGV. This CDR3 contains 14 residues.

The chain is built from TRBV19 and TRBJ2-5, with TRBD2 matching 8 bases. CDR3 length: 16 amino acids. V lost 3 bases to trimming and J lost 2 bases; unmatched junction nucleotides: 8. CDR1 is LNHDA, CDR2 SQIVND, per germline (reference sequence). In nucleotides, the CDR3 is TGTGCCAGTAGTATTGGGGCGGGAGGTCGGCAAGAGACCCAGTACTTC. As protein: CASSIGAGGRQETQYF. Full variable domain (outside the CDR3, taken from reference TRBV19 and TRBJ2-5): DGGITQSPKYLFRKEGQNVTLSCEQNLNHDAMYWYRQDPGQGLRLIYYSQIVNDFQKGDIAEGYSVSREKKESFPLTVTSAQKNPTAFYLCASSIGAGGRQETQYFGPGTRLLVL.

V and J are TRBV7-9 and TRBJ2-2, with 9 positions matching TRBD2. CDR3 length: 17 amino acids. Germline CDR1 and CDR2: SEHNR and FQNEAQ (reference sequence). J lost 4 bases, V lost 1 base, and 7 bases had no gene match. CDR3 in amino acids: CASSLVHRTSATGELFF. CDR3 coding DNA: TGTGCCAGCAGCTTAGTGCATAGGACTAGCGCCACCGGGGAGCTGTTTTTT.

J is TRBJ2-2 and V is TRBV28, with D maybe TRBD2 (6 bases). V lost 3 bases and J lost 3, with 11 bases in between. Germline V lookup: CDR1 MDHEN, CDR2 SYDVKM. The CDR3 is made up of 15 amino acids. The CDR3 DNA is TGTGCCAGCAGTTTCAACGGGAGACACACCGGGGAGCTGTTTTTT. It is translated as CASSFNGRHTGELFF.

The rearrangement joins TRBV28 to TRBJ2-3; either TRBD1 or TRBD2 may fit D (5 bases each). V dropped 9 bases and J dropped 2 bases, with 12 bases sitting between them. CDR1 and CDR2 (germline): MDHEN, SYDVKM. This CDR3 is built from 13 residues. The CDR3, as DNA: TGTGCCAGTCACGAGGGGCTCACAGATACGCAGTATTTT. It is translated as CASHEGLTDTQYF.